The T cell receptor (beta chain) under discussion was sequenced for a study of identical twins. This clonotype was counted between two and nine times. V lost 1 base and J 0 bases, leaving 10 bases between the germline ends. The CDR3 has 15 amino acids. Germline CDR1 reads KGHSH; CDR2 reads LQKENI. Unique molecular identifiers were present on cDNA, and template switching added a universal primer site. One entry per CDR3 protein results from TCRdb running MiXCR on the 5' RACE reads. Of under 1 million distinct CDR3 sequences listed, over 9% are singletons. This sample was shared with a second study, whose subject was yellow fever vaccine responses in identical twins.

The chain recombines TRBV18 with TRBJ2-7; D might be TRBD2 (6 bases). The TCR originated in a woman aged 18-30 years in good health. The sample taken for sequencing was PBMCs. In DNA form, the CDR3 reads TGTGCCAGCTCACCACTCACCGGGGGCTCCTACGAGCAGTACTTC. Protein sequence: CASSPLTGGSYEQYF.